A selection of T cell receptor beta chains follows, all from one sample in a study of T cell changes during pregnancy in multiple sclerosis. Sequenced by immunoSEQ multiplex PCR; TCRdb stores in-frame clones only, minus some. The sample consists of roughly 43,000 clones, about 92% of them appearing once. The sequences come from CD4+ T cells from peripheral blood mononuclear cells, collected in the third trimester of pregnancy. These receptors all come from a female donor with multiple sclerosis, enrolled in a pregnancy study. Each CDR3 is given with its conserved first and last residue. D genes are given only for firm matches. The size of a clone is reported for some rows only, either as once, few or many, or as a class for expanded clones.

size: once; V: TRBV5-1; J: TRBJ2-1; D: .; CDR3: CASSLIEDNEQFF
size: .; V: TRBV7-8; J: TRBJ2-7; D: .; CDR3: CASSLEPVYSYEQYF
size: .; V: TRBV4-1; J: TRBJ2-7; D: TRBD2; CDR3: CASSQEKRGGNYEQYF
size: .; V: TRBV7-8; J: TRBJ2-2; D: .; CDR3: CASSSTRNTGELFF
size: .; V: TRBV2; J: TRBJ1-5; D: TRBD1; CDR3: CASSEMGQSNQPQHF
size: once; V: TRBV11-1; J: TRBJ1-1; D: .; CDR3: CASSYTSLNTEAFF
size: .; V: TRBV5-4; J: TRBJ1-1; D: .; CDR3: CASSLKGPGVRAFF
size: .; V: TRBV7-2; J: TRBJ1-3; D: TRBD1; CDR3: CASGGRNSGNTIYF
size: .; V: TRBV28; J: TRBJ1-4; D: TRBD1; CDR3: CASSSGTVAEKLFF
size: .; V: TRBV6-1; J: TRBJ1-5; D: TRBD1; CDR3: CASSEASQGAKSKPQHF
size: .; V: TRBV6-1; J: TRBJ2-7; D: TRBD1; CDR3: CASRGTGVDEQYF
size: .; V: TRBV9; J: TRBJ2-7; D: TRBD1; CDR3: CASSRSTGVYEQYF
size: .; V: TRBV6-1; J: TRBJ1-6; D: .; CDR3: CATCKGELSPLHF
size: .; V: TRBV25-1; J: TRBJ2-1; D: TRBD2; CDR3: CASSDGGLAGNEQFF
size: .; V: TRBV7-9; J: TRBJ1-2; D: .; CDR3: CASSLVPGTYPNYGYTF
size: .; V: TRBV7-2; J: TRBJ2-1; D: TRBD2; CDR3: CASSLGLAGKNEQFF
size: few; V: TRBV20-1; J: TRBJ1-1; D: .; CDR3: CSALKHTEAFF
size: .; V: TRBV19; J: TRBJ2-7; D: TRBD1; CDR3: CASKGAPPPYEQYF
size: .; V: TRBV6-6; J: TRBJ2-1; D: TRBD2; CDR3: CASIGGRSVEQFF
size: .; V: TRBV6-1; J: TRBJ1-3; D: .; CDR3: CASTGEVSIYF
size: .; V: TRBV30; J: TRBJ1-5; D: .; CDR3: CAWGTGLNQPQHF
size: .; V: TRBV11-2; J: TRBJ2-3; D: TRBD2; CDR3: CASRLAGVGNTDTQYF
size: .; V: TRBV11-2; J: TRBJ2-3; D: TRBD2; CDR3: CASDPGLAGATDTQYF
size: .; V: TRBV10-1; J: TRBJ2-7; D: .; CDR3: CASSETTRKQYF
size: .; V: TRBV7-2; J: TRBJ1-6; D: .; CDR3: CASSLLPAVNNSPLHF
size: .; V: TRBV19; J: TRBJ2-1; D: TRBD1; CDR3: CASSVELGTGEQFF
size: .; V: TRBV7-2; J: TRBJ2-7; D: TRBD2; CDR3: CASSPRGVYSYEQYF
size: .; V: TRBV19; J: TRBJ1-2; D: TRBD1; CDR3: CASSGDRGYGEGYTF
size: .; V: TRBV5-8; J: TRBJ2-3; D: TRBD2; CDR3: CASSFLRLAGSTDTQYF
size: .; V: TRBV7-9; J: TRBJ2-5; D: .; CDR3: CASSPDRGETQYF
size: .; V: TRBV11-3; J: TRBJ2-3; D: .; CDR3: CASSLDQTGQQYF
size: .; V: TRBV9; J: TRBJ1-4; D: TRBD1; CDR3: CASSPRDRENEKLFF
size: .; V: TRBV5-1; J: TRBJ2-3; D: TRBD2; CDR3: CASSPDLRLAGATDTQYF
size: .; V: TRBV5-8; J: TRBJ1-5; D: TRBD1; CDR3: CASSSDRGLYSNQPQHF
size: .; V: TRBV14; J: TRBJ2-7; D: .; CDR3: CASSQVYEQYF
size: .; V: TRBV7-9; J: TRBJ2-3; D: TRBD2; CDR3: CAGGGADTQYF
size: .; V: TRBV6-5; J: TRBJ1-1; D: TRBD1; CDR3: CASSYSTGQGAAFF
size: once; V: TRBV5-1; J: TRBJ2-3; D: TRBD1; CDR3: CASSPGQGADTQYF
size: .; V: TRBV5-1; J: TRBJ2-1; D: .; CDR3: CASSWRGGGSYNEQFF
size: .; V: TRBV20-1; J: TRBJ1-6; D: TRBD1; CDR3: CSALDRGTLHF
size: .; V: TRBV5-1; J: TRBJ2-7; D: .; CDR3: CASSLASGVGEQYF
size: once; V: TRBV6-6; J: TRBJ2-3; D: TRBD2; CDR3: CASSTARGRSTDTQYF
size: .; V: TRBV5-4; J: TRBJ2-1; D: TRBD2; CDR3: CASSLAGEAREQFF
size: once; V: TRBV13; J: TRBJ1-4; D: TRBD1; CDR3: CASSLGPGQGFSTNEKLFF
size: .; V: TRBV2; J: TRBJ1-5; D: .; CDR3: CASSEAGGQSNQPQHF
size: .; V: TRBV5-1; J: TRBJ2-5; D: .; CDR3: CASTLEGLQETQYF
size: .; V: TRBV18; J: TRBJ2-7; D: .; CDR3: CASSPGRQSYEQYF
size: .; V: TRBV5-1; J: TRBJ1-1; D: TRBD1; CDR3: CASSLGENRGAFF
size: .; V: TRBV4-1; J: TRBJ2-2; D: TRBD1; CDR3: CASSQDNDQGAIRVYTGELFF
size: .; V: TRBV15; J: TRBJ2-4; D: .; CDR3: CATSPRNGIQYF
size: .; V: TRBV11-2; J: TRBJ1-3; D: .; CDR3: CASSLGANSGNTIYF
size: .; V: TRBV7-2; J: TRBJ2-5; D: TRBD2; CDR3: CASSQGTSGGSRTQYF
size: .; V: TRBV7-6; J: TRBJ1-6; D: .; CDR3: CASSSGHAKGNSPLHF
size: .; V: TRBV19; J: TRBJ2-3; D: .; CDR3: CASSIDPPSPPSTDTQYF
size: .; V: TRBV11-3; J: TRBJ1-1; D: .; CDR3: CASSLQVNTEAFF
size: .; V: TRBV14; J: TRBJ2-1; D: TRBD1; CDR3: CASSLRDRLRNEQFF
size: .; V: TRBV5-1; J: TRBJ2-2; D: TRBD2; CDR3: CASNSFLPDGRGGHRTGELFF
size: once; V: TRBV6-1; J: TRBJ2-2; D: TRBD1; CDR3: CASSGRTGIGTGELFF
size: .; V: TRBV5-5; J: TRBJ2-7; D: .; CDR3: CASSSGLFSYEQYF